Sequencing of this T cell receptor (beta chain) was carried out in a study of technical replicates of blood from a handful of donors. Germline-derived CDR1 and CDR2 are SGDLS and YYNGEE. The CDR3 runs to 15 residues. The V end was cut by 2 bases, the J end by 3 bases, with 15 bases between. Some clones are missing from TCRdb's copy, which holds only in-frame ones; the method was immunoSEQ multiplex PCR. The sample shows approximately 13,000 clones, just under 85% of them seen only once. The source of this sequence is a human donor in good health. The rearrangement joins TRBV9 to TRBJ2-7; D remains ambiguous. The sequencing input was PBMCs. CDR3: CASSVDTDQIYEQYF. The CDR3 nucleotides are TGTGCCAGCAGCGTCGACACAGATCAAATCTACGAGCAGTACTTC.